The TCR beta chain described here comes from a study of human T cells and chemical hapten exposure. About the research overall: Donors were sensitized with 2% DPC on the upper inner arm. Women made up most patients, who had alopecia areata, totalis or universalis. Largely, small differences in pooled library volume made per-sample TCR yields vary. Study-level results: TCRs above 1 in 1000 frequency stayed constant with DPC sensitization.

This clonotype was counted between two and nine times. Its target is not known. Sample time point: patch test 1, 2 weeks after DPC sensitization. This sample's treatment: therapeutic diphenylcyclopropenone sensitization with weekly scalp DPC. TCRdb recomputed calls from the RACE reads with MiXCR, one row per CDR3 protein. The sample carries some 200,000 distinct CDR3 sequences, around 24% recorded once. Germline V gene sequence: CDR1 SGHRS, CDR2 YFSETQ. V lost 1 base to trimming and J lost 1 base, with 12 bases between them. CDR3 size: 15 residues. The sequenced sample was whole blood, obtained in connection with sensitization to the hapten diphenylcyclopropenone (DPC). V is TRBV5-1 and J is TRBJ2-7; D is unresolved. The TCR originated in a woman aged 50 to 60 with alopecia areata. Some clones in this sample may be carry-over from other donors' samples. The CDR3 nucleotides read TGCGCCAGCAGCTTGTCAGGAGTAGCTTCCTACGAGCAGTACTTC. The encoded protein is CASSLSGVASYEQYF.